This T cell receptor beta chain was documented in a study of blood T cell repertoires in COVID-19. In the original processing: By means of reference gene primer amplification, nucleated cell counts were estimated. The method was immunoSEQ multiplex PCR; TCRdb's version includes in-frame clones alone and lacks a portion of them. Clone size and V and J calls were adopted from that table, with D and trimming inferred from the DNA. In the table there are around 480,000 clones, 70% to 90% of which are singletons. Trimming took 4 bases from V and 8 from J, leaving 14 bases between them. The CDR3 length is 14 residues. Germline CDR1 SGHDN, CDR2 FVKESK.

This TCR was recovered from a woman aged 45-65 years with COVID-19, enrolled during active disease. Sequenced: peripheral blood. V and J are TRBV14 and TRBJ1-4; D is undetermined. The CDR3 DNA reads TGTGCCAGCAGCCCTAGCCCAGGAGGAGAAAAACTGTTTTTT. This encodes CASSPSPGGEKLFF.